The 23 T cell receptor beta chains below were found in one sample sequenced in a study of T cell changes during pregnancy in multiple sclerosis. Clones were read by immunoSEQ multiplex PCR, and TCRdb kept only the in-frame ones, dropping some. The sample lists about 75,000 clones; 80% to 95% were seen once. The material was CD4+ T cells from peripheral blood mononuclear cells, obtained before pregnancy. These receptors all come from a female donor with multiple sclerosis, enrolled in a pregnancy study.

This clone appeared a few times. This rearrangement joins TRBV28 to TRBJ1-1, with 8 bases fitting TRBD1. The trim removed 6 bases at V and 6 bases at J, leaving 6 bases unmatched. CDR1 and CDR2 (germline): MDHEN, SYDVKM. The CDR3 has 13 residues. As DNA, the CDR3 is TGTGCCAGCAGATCAGGGGGCAGGGCTGAAGCTTTCTTT. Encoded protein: CASRSGGRAEAFF.

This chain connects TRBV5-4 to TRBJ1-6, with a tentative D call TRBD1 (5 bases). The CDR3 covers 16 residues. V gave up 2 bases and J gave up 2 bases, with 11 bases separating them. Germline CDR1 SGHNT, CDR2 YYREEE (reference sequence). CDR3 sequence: CASSFLRGAYNSPLHF. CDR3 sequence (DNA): TGTGCCAGCAGCTTCCTCCGGGGGGCCTATAATTCACCCCTCCACTTT.

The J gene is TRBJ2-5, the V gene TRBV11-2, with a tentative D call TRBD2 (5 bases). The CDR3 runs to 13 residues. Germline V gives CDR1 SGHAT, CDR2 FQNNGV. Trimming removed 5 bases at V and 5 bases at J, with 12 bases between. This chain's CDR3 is CASSQSGVETQYF. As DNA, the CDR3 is TGTGCCAGCAGCCAATCCGGGGTGGAGACCCAGTACTTC.

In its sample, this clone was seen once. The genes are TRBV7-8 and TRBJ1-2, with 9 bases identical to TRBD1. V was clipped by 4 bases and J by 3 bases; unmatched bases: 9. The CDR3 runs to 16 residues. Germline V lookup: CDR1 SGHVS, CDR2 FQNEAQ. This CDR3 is CASSSSPGTGYYGYTF. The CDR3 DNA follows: TGTGCCAGCAGCTCATCCCCCGGGACAGGGTACTATGGCTACACCTTC. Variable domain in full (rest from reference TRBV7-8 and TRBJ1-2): GAGVSQSPRYKVAKRGQDVALRCDPISGHVSLFWYQQALGQGPEFLTYFQNEAQLDKSGLPSDRFFAERPEGSVSTLKIQRTQQEDSAVYLCASSSSPGTGYYGYTFGSGTRLTVV.

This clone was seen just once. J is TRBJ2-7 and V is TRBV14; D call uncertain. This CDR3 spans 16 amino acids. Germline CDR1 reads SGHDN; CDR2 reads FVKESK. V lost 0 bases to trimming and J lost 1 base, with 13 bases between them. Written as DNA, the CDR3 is TGTGCCAGCAGCCAAGAGGGCCGGTCCTCATCCTACGAGCAGTACTTC. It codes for CASSQEGRSSSYEQYF.

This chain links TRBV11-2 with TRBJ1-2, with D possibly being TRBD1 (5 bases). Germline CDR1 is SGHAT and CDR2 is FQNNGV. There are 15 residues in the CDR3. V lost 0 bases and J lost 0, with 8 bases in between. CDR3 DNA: TGTGCCAGCAGCTTAGATGACAGACCTAACTATGGCTACACCTTC. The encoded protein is CASSLDDRPNYGYTF.

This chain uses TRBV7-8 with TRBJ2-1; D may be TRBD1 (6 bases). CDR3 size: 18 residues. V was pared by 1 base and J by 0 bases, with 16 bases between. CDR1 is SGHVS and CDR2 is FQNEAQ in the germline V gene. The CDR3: CASSLGRTALSSYNEQFF. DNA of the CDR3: TGTGCCAGCAGCTTAGGTCGGACAGCCCTGAGCTCCTACAATGAGCAGTTCTTC.

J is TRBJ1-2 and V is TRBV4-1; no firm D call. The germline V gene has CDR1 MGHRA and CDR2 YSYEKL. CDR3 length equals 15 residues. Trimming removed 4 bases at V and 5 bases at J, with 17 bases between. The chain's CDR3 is CASSRQIQVDYGYTF. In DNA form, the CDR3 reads TGCGCCAGCAGCCGCCAAATTCAGGTCGATTATGGCTACACCTTC.

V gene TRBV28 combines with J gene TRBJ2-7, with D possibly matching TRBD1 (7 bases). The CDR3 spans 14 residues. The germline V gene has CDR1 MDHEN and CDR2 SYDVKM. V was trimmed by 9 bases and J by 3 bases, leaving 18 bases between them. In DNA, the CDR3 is TGTGCCAGTGGACGACAGGGAGGAAACTACGAGCAGTACTTC. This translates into CASGRQGGNYEQYF.

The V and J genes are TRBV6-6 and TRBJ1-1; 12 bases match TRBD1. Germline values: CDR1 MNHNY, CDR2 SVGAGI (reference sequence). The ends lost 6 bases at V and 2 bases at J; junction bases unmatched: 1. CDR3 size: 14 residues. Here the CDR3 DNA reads TGTGCCAGCAGGGGGACAGGGGGCAACACTGAAGCTTTCTTT. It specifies CASRGTGGNTEAFF.

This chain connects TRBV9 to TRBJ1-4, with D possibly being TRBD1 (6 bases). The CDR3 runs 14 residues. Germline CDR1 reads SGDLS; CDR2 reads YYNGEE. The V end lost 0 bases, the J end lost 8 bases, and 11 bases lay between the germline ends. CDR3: CASSVDREGEKLFF. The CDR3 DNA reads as TGTGCCAGCAGCGTAGACAGGGAAGGGGAAAAACTGTTTTTT.

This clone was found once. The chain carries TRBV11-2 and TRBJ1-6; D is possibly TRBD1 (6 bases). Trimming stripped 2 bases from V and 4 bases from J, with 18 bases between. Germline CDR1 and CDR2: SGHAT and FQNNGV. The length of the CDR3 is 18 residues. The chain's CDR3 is CASSLTSHGRGYNSPLHF. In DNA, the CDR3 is TGTGCCAGCAGCTTAACCAGCCACGGCAGGGGTTATAATTCACCCCTCCACTTT.

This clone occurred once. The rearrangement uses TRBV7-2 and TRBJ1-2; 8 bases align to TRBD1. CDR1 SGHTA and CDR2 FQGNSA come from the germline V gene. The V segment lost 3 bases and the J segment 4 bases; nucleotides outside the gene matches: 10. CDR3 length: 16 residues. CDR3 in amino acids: CASSLAPMDRAYGYTF. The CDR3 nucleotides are TGTGCCAGCAGCTTGGCCCCTATGGACAGGGCCTATGGCTACACCTTC.

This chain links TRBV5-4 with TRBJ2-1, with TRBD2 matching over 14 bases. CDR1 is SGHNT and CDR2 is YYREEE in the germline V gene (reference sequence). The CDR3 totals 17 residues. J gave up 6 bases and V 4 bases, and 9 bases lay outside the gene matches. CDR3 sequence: CASSPTKTSGGVNEQFF. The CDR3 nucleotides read TGTGCCAGCAGCCCCACTAAGACTAGCGGGGGGGTCAATGAGCAGTTCTTC.

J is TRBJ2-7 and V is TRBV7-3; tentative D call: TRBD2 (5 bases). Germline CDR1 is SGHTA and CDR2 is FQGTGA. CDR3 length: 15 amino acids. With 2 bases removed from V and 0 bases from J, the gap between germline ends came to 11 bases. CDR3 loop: CASSLGAADSYEQYF. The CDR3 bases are TGTGCCAGCAGCTTAGGAGCGGCAGACTCCTACGAGCAGTACTTC.

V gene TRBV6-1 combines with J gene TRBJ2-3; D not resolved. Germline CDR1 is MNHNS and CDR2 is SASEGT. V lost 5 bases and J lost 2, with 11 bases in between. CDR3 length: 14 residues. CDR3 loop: CASSRLGYTDTQYF. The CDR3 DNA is TGTGCCAGCAGTCGACTCGGCTACACAGATACGCAGTATTTT.

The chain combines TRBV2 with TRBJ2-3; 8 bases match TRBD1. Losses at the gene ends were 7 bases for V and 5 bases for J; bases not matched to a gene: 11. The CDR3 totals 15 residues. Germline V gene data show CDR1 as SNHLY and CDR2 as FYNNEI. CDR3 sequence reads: CASNPRTGRGDTQYF. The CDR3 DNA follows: TGTGCCAGCAACCCCAGGACAGGGAGAGGAGATACGCAGTATTTT.

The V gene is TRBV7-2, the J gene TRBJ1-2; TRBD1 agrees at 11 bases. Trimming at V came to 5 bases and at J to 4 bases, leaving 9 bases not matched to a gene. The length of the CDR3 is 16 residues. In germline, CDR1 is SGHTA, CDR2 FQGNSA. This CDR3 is CASSPGTGGKGYGYTF. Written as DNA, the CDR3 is TGTGCCAGCAGCCCAGGGACAGGGGGAAAGGGCTATGGCTACACCTTC.

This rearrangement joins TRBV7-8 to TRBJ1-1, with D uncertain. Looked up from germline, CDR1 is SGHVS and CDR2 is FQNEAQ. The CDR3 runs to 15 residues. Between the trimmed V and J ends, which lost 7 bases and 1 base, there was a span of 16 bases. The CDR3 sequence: CASTPAPPGNTEAFF. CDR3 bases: TGTGCCAGCACCCCAGCCCCTCCGGGGAACACTGAAGCTTTCTTT. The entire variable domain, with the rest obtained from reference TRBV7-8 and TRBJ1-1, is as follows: GAGVSQSPRYKVAKRGQDVALRCDPISGHVSLFWYQQALGQGPEFLTYFQNEAQLDKSGLPSDRFFAERPEGSVSTLKIQRTQQEDSAVYLCASTPAPPGNTEAFFGQGTRLTVV.

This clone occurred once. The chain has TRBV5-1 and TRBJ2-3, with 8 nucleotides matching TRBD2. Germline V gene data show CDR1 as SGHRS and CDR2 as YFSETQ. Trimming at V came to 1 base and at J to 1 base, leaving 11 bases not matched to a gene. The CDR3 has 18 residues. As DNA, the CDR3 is TGCGCCAGCAGCTTGCCAGCGGGGGTAGGTAGAGGCACAGATACGCAGTATTTT. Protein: CASSLPAGVGRGTDTQYF.

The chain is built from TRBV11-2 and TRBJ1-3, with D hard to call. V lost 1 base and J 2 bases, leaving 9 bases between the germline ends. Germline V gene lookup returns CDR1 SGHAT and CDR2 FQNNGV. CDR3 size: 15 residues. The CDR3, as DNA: TGTGCCAGCAGCTTAGGGCAGGCCGCTGGAAACACCATATATTTT. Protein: CASSLGQAAGNTIYF.

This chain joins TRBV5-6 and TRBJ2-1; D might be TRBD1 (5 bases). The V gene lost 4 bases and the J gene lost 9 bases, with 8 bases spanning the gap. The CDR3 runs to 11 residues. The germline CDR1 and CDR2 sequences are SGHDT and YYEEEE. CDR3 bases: TGTGCCAGCAGCAGGGGTACTGAGCAGTTCTTC. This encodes CASSRGTEQFF.

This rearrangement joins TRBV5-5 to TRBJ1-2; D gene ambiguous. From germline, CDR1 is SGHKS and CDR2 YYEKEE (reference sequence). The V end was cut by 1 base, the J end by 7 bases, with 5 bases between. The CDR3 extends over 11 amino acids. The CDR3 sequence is CASSLLRGYTF. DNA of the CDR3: TGTGCCAGCAGCTTGCTACGTGGCTACACCTTC.